The rows below give T cell receptor beta chains drawn from one sample of a study of blood T cells in healthy people across ages. From the 5' RACE reads, TCRdb called clonotypes with MiXCR, one entry per CDR3 protein. The sample records about 1.4 million distinct CDR3 sequences, roughly 64% being singletons. Input material: blood. The receptor set was obtained from a man aged 18 to 30 in good health. The CDR3 runs from the conserved cysteine through the conserved F or W. Each record gives: D gene, clone size, J gene, CDR3 length, V gene, CDR3 DNA, CDR3 protein. A D gene is named only where the DNA matches it firmly. Not all rows give a size; the values are once, few, many and, for expanded clones, a class.

d_call: NA
clone_size: NA
j_call: TRBJ2-5
cdr3_length: 15
v_call: TRBV27
cdr3_nt: TGTGCCAGCAGTGCGAGGGGCTCCCAGGGGGAGACCCAGTACTTC
cdr3_aa: CASSARGSQGETQYF

d_call: NA
clone_size: NA
j_call: TRBJ2-7
cdr3_length: 13
v_call: TRBV6-2/TRBV6-3
cdr3_nt: TGTGCCAGCAGTTCCCGCCGGTTATACGAGCAGTACTTC
cdr3_aa: CASSSRRLYEQYF

d_call: NA
clone_size: NA
j_call: TRBJ1-2
cdr3_length: 12
v_call: TRBV20-1
cdr3_nt: TGCAGTGCTAGAGATGGGGGGTGTGGCTACACCTTC
cdr3_aa: CSARDGGCGYTF

d_call: NA
clone_size: few
j_call: TRBJ2-5
cdr3_length: 12
v_call: TRBV7-2
cdr3_nt: TGTGCCAGCAGGTTGAACAGGGAGACCCAGTACTTC
cdr3_aa: CASRLNRETQYF

d_call: NA
clone_size: NA
j_call: TRBJ2-1
cdr3_length: 13
v_call: TRBV14
cdr3_nt: TGTGCCAGCAGTCCCTACTCCCTTGGGGGGCAGTTCTTC
cdr3_aa: CASSPYSLGGQFF

d_call: NA
clone_size: NA
j_call: TRBJ1-6
cdr3_length: 15
v_call: TRBV3-1
cdr3_nt: TGTGCCAGCAGCCAAGATGGAGCCCCTAATTCACCCCTCCACTTT
cdr3_aa: CASSQDGAPNSPLHF

d_call: TRBD2
clone_size: few
j_call: TRBJ2-1
cdr3_length: 14
v_call: TRBV28
cdr3_nt: TGTGCCAGCAGTCCAAGGGCTGGCGGGGGTGAGCAGTTCTTC
cdr3_aa: CASSPRAGGGEQFF

d_call: TRBD1
clone_size: NA
j_call: TRBJ2-7
cdr3_length: 15
v_call: TRBV7-2
cdr3_nt: TGTGCCAGCAGCCCCGACCGGGACAGGGTCAACGAGCAGTACTTC
cdr3_aa: CASSPDRDRVNEQYF

d_call: NA
clone_size: NA
j_call: TRBJ1-2
cdr3_length: 13
v_call: TRBV19
cdr3_nt: TGTGCCAGTAGAGTAAGCAGGGGAGGCGGCTACACCTTC
cdr3_aa: CASRVSRGGGYTF

d_call: NA
clone_size: few
j_call: TRBJ2-1
cdr3_length: 14
v_call: TRBV12-3/TRBV12-4
cdr3_nt: TGTGCCAGCAGTTTATGGTGGATAGTGAATGAGCAGTTCTTC
cdr3_aa: CASSLWWIVNEQFF

d_call: NA
clone_size: NA
j_call: TRBJ2-7
cdr3_length: 14
v_call: TRBV9
cdr3_nt: TGTGCCAGCAGCCCCCGGTGGGCCTCCTACGAGCAGTACTTC
cdr3_aa: CASSPRWASYEQYF

d_call: NA
clone_size: NA
j_call: TRBJ2-3
cdr3_length: 15
v_call: TRBV10-3
cdr3_nt: TGTGCCACTGGGCCCGACGGGGGAGCCACAGATACGCAGTATTTT
cdr3_aa: CATGPDGGATDTQYF

d_call: TRBD1
clone_size: NA
j_call: TRBJ1-2
cdr3_length: 19
v_call: TRBV3-1
cdr3_nt: TGTGCCAGCAGCCAAGGTCCGTGGGCAGGGGGCGCAGCCAACTATGGCTACACCTTC
cdr3_aa: CASSQGPWAGGAANYGYTF

d_call: NA
clone_size: few
j_call: TRBJ1-6
cdr3_length: 14
v_call: TRBV12-3/TRBV12-4
cdr3_nt: TGTGCCAGCAGTCACAGCGGCCCGAATTCACCCCTCCACTTT
cdr3_aa: CASSHSGPNSPLHF

d_call: NA
clone_size: few
j_call: TRBJ1-2
cdr3_length: 14
v_call: TRBV6-4
cdr3_nt: TGTGCCAGCAGTGCCACCGACAGAAACTATGGCTACACCTTC
cdr3_aa: CASSATDRNYGYTF

d_call: TRBD1
clone_size: NA
j_call: TRBJ2-7
cdr3_length: 18
v_call: TRBV7-9
cdr3_nt: TGTGCCAGCAGCTTCGGGGCCTCATCCGGGACAGTCTACTACGAGCAGTACTTC
cdr3_aa: CASSFGASSGTVYYEQYF

d_call: NA
clone_size: NA
j_call: TRBJ2-3
cdr3_length: 15
v_call: TRBV10-3
cdr3_nt: TGTGCCATCAGTGAGACGGCGGAATCCACAGATACGCAGTATTTT
cdr3_aa: CAISETAESTDTQYF

d_call: NA
clone_size: NA
j_call: TRBJ2-7
cdr3_length: 12
v_call: TRBV6-2/TRBV6-3
cdr3_nt: TGTGCCATACAGGAATACGGCTACGAGCAGTACTTC
cdr3_aa: CAIQEYGYEQYF

d_call: NA
clone_size: NA
j_call: TRBJ2-7
cdr3_length: 15
v_call: TRBV6-1
cdr3_nt: TGTGCCAGCAGTGAAGAGATGTGGCAACTGGGAGAGCAGTACTTC
cdr3_aa: CASSEEMWQLGEQYF

d_call: TRBD2
clone_size: NA
j_call: TRBJ2-5
cdr3_length: 16
v_call: TRBV5-1
cdr3_nt: TGCGCCAGCAGCGCCAGACTAGCGGGAGTAGGGGAGACCCAGTACTTC
cdr3_aa: CASSARLAGVGETQYF

d_call: NA
clone_size: NA
j_call: TRBJ2-7
cdr3_length: 14
v_call: TRBV3-1
cdr3_nt: TGTGCCAGCAGCCAAGTAGTAGGGCACTACGAGCAGTACTTC
cdr3_aa: CASSQVVGHYEQYF

d_call: TRBD1
clone_size: few
j_call: TRBJ2-5
cdr3_length: 15
v_call: TRBV29-1
cdr3_nt: TGCAGCGCCGGGGACAGGGGCTTGATCCAAGAGACCCAGTACTTC
cdr3_aa: CSAGDRGLIQETQYF

d_call: TRBD1
clone_size: NA
j_call: TRBJ2-1
cdr3_length: 17
v_call: TRBV6-5
cdr3_nt: TGTGCCAGCAGTTACTCGGAAAGACCGGACAGGGAAGATGAGCAGTTCTTC
cdr3_aa: CASSYSERPDREDEQFF

d_call: TRBD1
clone_size: NA
j_call: TRBJ2-5
cdr3_length: 16
v_call: TRBV5-6
cdr3_nt: TGTGCCAGCGTAGAAAGCTGGACAGGGGACCAAGAGACCCAGTACTTC
cdr3_aa: CASVESWTGDQETQYF

d_call: NA
clone_size: NA
j_call: TRBJ2-3
cdr3_length: 14
v_call: TRBV6-5
cdr3_nt: TGTGCCAGCAGTTCCTACGGACCAACAGATACGCAGTATTTT
cdr3_aa: CASSSYGPTDTQYF

d_call: TRBD1
clone_size: NA
j_call: TRBJ1-1
cdr3_length: 14
v_call: TRBV18
cdr3_nt: TGTGCCAGCTCACTAAAGGACAGGGACACTGAAGCTTTCTTT
cdr3_aa: CASSLKDRDTEAFF

d_call: TRBD2
clone_size: few
j_call: TRBJ2-1
cdr3_length: 17
v_call: TRBV7-8
cdr3_nt: TGTGCCAGCAGCTTAAGGAGTTTAGGGTCGGGAGGCAATGAGCAGTTCTTC
cdr3_aa: CASSLRSLGSGGNEQFF

d_call: NA
clone_size: NA
j_call: TRBJ2-2
cdr3_length: 14
v_call: TRBV4-1
cdr3_nt: TGCGCCAGCAGCCAAGGACGTCAACCCCCCGAGCTGTTTTTT
cdr3_aa: CASSQGRQPPELFF

d_call: NA
clone_size: NA
j_call: TRBJ2-5
cdr3_length: 12
v_call: TRBV6-1
cdr3_nt: TGTGCCACCGTGGGGCACCATGAGACCCAGTACTTC
cdr3_aa: CATVGHHETQYF